This entry lists 15 T cell receptor beta chains sequenced from one sample in a study of T cells in Graves' hyperthyroidism and ophthalmopathy. TCR beta CDR3 regions were amplified from RNA transcripts. Initially, a first-round RT-PCR of the TCR CDR3 employed the HTBI primer set. MiXCR was run by TCRdb on the multiplex PCR reads, yielding one entry per CDR3 protein. Of approximately 520,000 distinct CDR3 sequences detected, less than 25% appear once; the ten largest clones hold about a quarter. Sequencing was done on a sample of blood. The receptors here all came from a man between 18 and 35 years old with Graves' hyperthyroidism.

The rearrangement joins TRBV11-2 to TRBJ1-1; the D is unclear. In germline, CDR1 is SGHAT, CDR2 FQNNGV. CDR3 length: 13 amino acids. V was cut by 1 base and J by 4 bases, with 7 bases left in between. In DNA form, the CDR3 reads TGTGCCAGCAGCTTAGGGGTCTCCACTGAAGCTTTCTTT. It yields the protein CASSLGVSTEAFF.

The V and J genes are TRBV20-1 and TRBJ1-1; maybe TRBD1 (5 bases). The germline V gene encodes CDR1 DFQATT and CDR2 SNEGSKA (reference sequence). Trimming stripped 5 bases from V and 7 bases from J, with 14 bases between. This CDR3 is built from 12 residues. This CDR3 is CSAGTDHVEAFF. The CDR3 nucleotides read TGCAGTGCTGGGACGGACCACGTTGAAGCTTTCTTT.

The rearrangement uses TRBV6-5 and TRBJ1-2; unclear D gene. CDR1 MNHEY and CDR2 SVGAGI come from the germline V gene. Trimming shortened V by 4 bases and J by 5 bases, and 5 bases separated the two germline ends. The CDR3 consists of 11 residues. DNA of the CDR3: TGTGCCAGCAGTTCCCCATATGGCTACACCTTC. Protein sequence: CASSSPYGYTF.

This clonotype was detected ten times or more. The gene calls are TRBV20-1 and TRBJ2-5; D may be TRBD1 or TRBD2 (5 bases each). The V gene lost 1 base and the J gene lost 5 bases, with 11 bases spanning the gap. This CDR3 comprises 13 residues. Per the germline V gene, CDR1 is DFQATT and CDR2 is SNEGSKA (reference sequence). The CDR3, as DNA: TGCAGTGCTAGAGTTCCGGGGCGGGAGACCCAGTACTTC. Its translation: CSARVPGRETQYF.

CDR3 sequence: CASRAPLTGGYTF. The CDR3, as DNA: TGTGCCAGCAGAGCTCCCCTAACGGGTGGCTACACCTTC. This chain joins TRBV12-3 or TRBV12-4 and TRBJ1-2; D gene ambiguous. The CDR3 loop spans 13 amino acids. V lost 6 bases and J lost 7, with 15 bases in between.

The V and J genes are TRBV6-1 and TRBJ1-2; 11 nucleotides match TRBD1. The germline V gene has CDR1 MNHNS and CDR2 SASEGT. The CDR3 has 13 amino acids. Losses at the gene ends were 8 bases for V and 2 bases for J; bases not matched to a gene: 1. In nucleotides, the CDR3 is TGTGCCAGCGGGACAGGGGGAAACTATGGCTACACCTTC. It specifies CASGTGGNYGYTF.

In its sample, this clonotype was seen many times. The chain uses TRBV12-3 or TRBV12-4 and TRBJ1-3, with D uncertain. V lost 6 bases, J lost 0 bases, and 6 bases lay in between. This CDR3 has 13 amino acids. The CDR3, as DNA: TGTGCCAGCAGGCAGAGCTCTGGAAACACCATATATTTT. It specifies CASRQSSGNTIYF.

This clonotype came up a few times. V gene TRBV10-3 combines with J gene TRBJ2-2; D tentatively reads TRBD1 or TRBD2 (5 bases each). CDR3 length: 18 amino acids. CDR1 and CDR2 from the germline V gene are ENHRY and SYGVKD. V lost 6 bases and J 4 bases, leaving 24 bases between the germline ends. In DNA, the CDR3 is TGTGCCATCAGCGCACTACCCGTCGGGACCGACCGCACCGGGGAGCTGTTTTTT. Translating it yields CAISALPVGTDRTGELFF.

This clonotype was observed many times. This rearrangement joins TRBV20-1 to TRBJ2-6; 9 bases match TRBD1. CDR3 length: 18 amino acids. The V segment lost 1 base and the J segment 1 base; nucleotides outside the gene matches: 8. The germline V gene has CDR1 DFQATT and CDR2 SNEGSKA (reference sequence). CDR3 loop: CSARAIGQGSSGANVLTF. The CDR3 DNA reads TGCAGTGCTAGAGCCATAGGACAGGGGAGTTCTGGGGCCAACGTCCTGACTTTC.

The CDR3 DNA follows: TGTGCCAGCAACGCCTTAGGGGTGTCCTATGGCTACACCTTC. As protein: CASNALGVSYGYTF. The genes are TRBV12-3 or TRBV12-4 and TRBJ1-2; D may be TRBD1 (5 bases). The CDR3 sequence is 14 residues long. V dropped 7 bases and J dropped 4 bases, with 16 bases sitting between them.

This chain uses TRBV4-1 with TRBJ2-7, with D possibly called TRBD1 or TRBD2 (5 bases each). Germline CDR1 MGHRA, CDR2 YSYEKL. There are 14 residues in the CDR3. With 3 bases removed from V and 2 bases from J, the gap between germline ends came to 11 bases. This chain's CDR3 is CASSQGDGAYEQYF. For the CDR3, the DNA is TGCGCCAGCAGCCAGGGGGACGGGGCCTACGAGCAGTACTTC.

This clonotype was observed many times. The rearrangement links TRBV6-5 to TRBJ1-1; D call uncertain. CDR3 size: 14 residues. Trimming pared 3 bases from V and 7 bases from J, leaving 15 bases between. Germline assignment: CDR1 MNHEY and CDR2 SVGAGI. The CDR3 DNA reads TGTGCCAGCAGTTATCTTTATCGGCCGAATGAAGCTTTCTTT. Protein product: CASSYLYRPNEAFF.

This clonotype was seen only a few times. The gene calls are TRBV10-2 and TRBJ1-2; no clear D gene. The CDR3 is made up of 14 amino acids. Germline values: CDR1 WSHSY, CDR2 SAAADI. V gave up 2 bases and J gave up 5 bases, with 12 bases separating them. CDR3 DNA: TGCGCCAGCAGTGAGACCAGTCCTTCTTATGGCTACACCTTC. Protein sequence: CASSETSPSYGYTF.

This clonotype was recorded many times. The chain combines TRBV12-3 or TRBV12-4 with TRBJ1-3; possible D gene TRBD1, 5 bases. V lost 6 bases and J lost 4, with 10 bases in between. This CDR3 is 13 amino acids long. The CDR3 region is CASRPGRGNTIYF. For the CDR3, the DNA is TGTGCCAGCAGGCCAGGGAGGGGAAACACCATATATTTT.

This clonotype has a count of ten or more. One end of the junction is discordant with germline, which a read error may explain. This sequence joins TRBV2 and TRBJ1-2; D perhaps matches TRBD1 (6 bases). In germline, CDR1 is SNHLY, CDR2 FYNNEI. This CDR3 has 15 amino acids. The CDR3 loop is CASREDRLRDYGYTF. The CDR3 region has the DNA TGTGCCAGCAGAGAAGACAGGCTACGGGACTATGGCTACACCTTC.